This T cell receptor beta chain originates from a study of blood T cell repertoires in COVID-19. On the study more broadly: Whether acute or convalescent, the COVID-19 samples came from the United States, Italy and Spain.

Per the authors' pipeline: How many nucleated cells were present was estimated from reference gene primer amplification. Measured with immunoSEQ multiplex PCR; TCRdb has only the in-frame clones, and not every one. The V and J calls and the clone size are those of that table, but D and trimming were determined from the DNA. The table records roughly 280,000 clones, 88% of them present only once. Germline V gives CDR1 SNHLY, CDR2 FYNNEI. Between the trimmed V and J ends, which lost 3 bases and 4 bases, there was a span of 9 bases. This CDR3 is 13 amino acids long. Two consecutive negative NP/OP PCR tests, clearance, or resolved symptoms defined Cohort 3 recovery.

The chain is built from TRBV2 and TRBJ1-2; no firm D call. The receptor's source is a woman in her forties or fifties who had recovered from COVID-19. The sample consisted of PBMCs or T cells enriched from blood (not recorded which). The CDR3 nucleotides read TGTGCCAGCAGTGATCAGGCGGGCTATGGCTACACCTTC. Its translation is CASSDQAGYGYTF.